Listed below are T cell receptor beta chains from one sample, sequenced in a study of T cells in narcolepsy. Assay: immunoSEQ multiplex PCR; the TCRdb copy retains only in-frame clones and omits some. The sample holds over 15,000 clones; roughly 85% are singletons and the top ten take 30% to 40%. Sequenced material: memory (CD45RA-) CD4+ T cells from blood. The receptors were sampled from a human donor in good health. Both conserved end residues are part of each CDR3. A D gene is named only where the DNA matches it firmly. Expanded clones get a size class; other rows say once, few or many, or leave the size out.

d_call: -; j_call: TRBJ1-1; v_call: TRBV16; clone_size: -; cdr3_nt: TGTGCCAGCAGCCAAAGGGCGGTCACTGAAGCTTTCTTT; cdr3_aa: CASSQRAVTEAFF
d_call: -; j_call: TRBJ2-5; v_call: TRBV4-1; clone_size: -; cdr3_nt: TGCGCCAGCAGCCGACTCCTACACGGGTCGGAGACCCAGTACTTC; cdr3_aa: CASSRLLHGSETQYF
d_call: -; j_call: TRBJ2-7; v_call: TRBV6-1; clone_size: -; cdr3_nt: TGTGCCAGCAGTTATCAGGAGAGCTCCTACGAGCAGTACTTC; cdr3_aa: CASSYQESSYEQYF
d_call: -; j_call: TRBJ1-3; v_call: TRBV5-8; clone_size: -; cdr3_nt: TGTGCCAGCAGCTTGTACAGGAGGCCTGGAAACACCATATATTTT; cdr3_aa: CASSLYRRPGNTIYF
d_call: -; j_call: TRBJ2-7; v_call: TRBV11-1; clone_size: -; cdr3_nt: TGTGCCAGCAGCCGGGCAGGACTCTACGAGCAGTACTTC; cdr3_aa: CASSRAGLYEQYF
d_call: TRBD2; j_call: TRBJ2-2; v_call: TRBV2; clone_size: -; cdr3_nt: TGTGCCAGCAGTGATACCCTAGCGGCCACCGGGGAGCTGTTTTTT; cdr3_aa: CASSDTLAATGELFF
d_call: TRBD1; j_call: TRBJ2-4; v_call: TRBV27; clone_size: -; cdr3_nt: TGTGCCAGCAGTTTGAGACAGGGGAACATTCAGTACTTC; cdr3_aa: CASSLRQGNIQYF
d_call: -; j_call: TRBJ2-3; v_call: TRBV4-2; clone_size: -; cdr3_nt: TGTGCCAGCAGCCGCGACTGGCGGGGAGTAGATACGCAGTATTTT; cdr3_aa: CASSRDWRGVDTQYF
d_call: TRBD1; j_call: TRBJ2-7; v_call: TRBV6-1; clone_size: -; cdr3_nt: TGTGCCAGCAGTGAAGAAGGGACAGGAGTATACGAGCAGTACTTC; cdr3_aa: CASSEEGTGVYEQYF
d_call: -; j_call: TRBJ2-1; v_call: TRBV9; clone_size: -; cdr3_nt: TGTGCCAGCAGCCCCCGCCGGTTATTGCCCGAGAGCTCCTACAATGAGCAGTTCTTC; cdr3_aa: CASSPRRLLPESSYNEQFF
d_call: TRBD1; j_call: TRBJ1-2; v_call: TRBV19; clone_size: -; cdr3_nt: TGTGCCAGTAGTAACCAGGGGGAGGCGGGCCTCTACACCTTC; cdr3_aa: CASSNQGEAGLYTF
d_call: -; j_call: TRBJ2-3; v_call: TRBV12-5; clone_size: -; cdr3_nt: TGTGCTAGTGGTTTGGCCCGGGACGGCGAAACTAGCACAGATACGCAGTATTTT; cdr3_aa: CASGLARDGETSTDTQYF
d_call: -; j_call: TRBJ1-6; v_call: TRBV25-1; clone_size: -; cdr3_nt: TGTGCCAGCCAAGGACCCGGAGGGTCACCCCTCCACTTT; cdr3_aa: CASQGPGGSPLHF
d_call: -; j_call: TRBJ2-3; v_call: TRBV28; clone_size: once; cdr3_nt: TGTGCCAGCAGTTCGGCCAGCACAGATACGCAGTATTTT; cdr3_aa: CASSSASTDTQYF
d_call: -; j_call: TRBJ1-3; v_call: TRBV7-2; clone_size: -; cdr3_nt: TGTGCCAGCAGCTTAAGGGGGGCTATTACTGGAAACACCATATATTTT; cdr3_aa: CASSLRGAITGNTIYF
d_call: -; j_call: TRBJ2-7; v_call: TRBV15; clone_size: -; cdr3_nt: TGTGCCACCAGCCCCCAGTTCGGGGACGGCGTTCCAGACCAGTACTTC; cdr3_aa: CATSPQFGDGVPDQYF
d_call: TRBD1; j_call: TRBJ2-7; v_call: TRBV5-4; clone_size: -; cdr3_nt: TGTGCCAGCAGCTTGCCAGGAGGTGGGACAGGGGCGGGTGAGCAGTACTTC; cdr3_aa: CASSLPGGGTGAGEQYF
d_call: TRBD1; j_call: TRBJ2-7; v_call: TRBV2; clone_size: -; cdr3_nt: TGTGCCAGCAGCAGGGGGCGGAACGAGCAGTACTTC; cdr3_aa: CASSRGRNEQYF
d_call: -; j_call: TRBJ1-1; v_call: TRBV5-4; clone_size: -; cdr3_nt: TGTGCCAGCAGCTTGGCAGGGTTGTACACTGAAGCTTTCTTT; cdr3_aa: CASSLAGLYTEAFF
d_call: -; j_call: TRBJ2-5; v_call: TRBV5-1; clone_size: -; cdr3_nt: TGCGCCAGCAGCTTGGTAGGGGTGATCGGTGGGGAGACCCAGTACTTC; cdr3_aa: CASSLVGVIGGETQYF
d_call: -; j_call: TRBJ1-3; v_call: TRBV5-8; clone_size: -; cdr3_nt: TGTGCCAGCAGCTTTCCCGGGACGAGCACTGGAAACACCATATATTTT; cdr3_aa: CASSFPGTSTGNTIYF
d_call: -; j_call: TRBJ2-1; v_call: TRBV19; clone_size: -; cdr3_nt: TGTGCCACTAATCCGGTCGGGATCTACAATGAGCAGTTCTTC; cdr3_aa: CATNPVGIYNEQFF
d_call: -; j_call: TRBJ1-1; v_call: TRBV2; clone_size: -; cdr3_nt: TGTGCCAGCAGTGAAGCTCGGGCAGCGAACACTGAAGCTTTCTTT; cdr3_aa: CASSEARAANTEAFF
d_call: -; j_call: TRBJ2-3; v_call: TRBV19; clone_size: -; cdr3_nt: TGTGCCAGTAGCGGGATGAGCACAGATACGCAGTATTTT; cdr3_aa: CASSGMSTDTQYF
d_call: -; j_call: TRBJ1-1; v_call: TRBV19; clone_size: once; cdr3_nt: TGTGCCAGTAGTCTGGGGCCAAGCGACTACGCTTTCTTT; cdr3_aa: CASSLGPSDYAFF
d_call: -; j_call: TRBJ1-6; v_call: TRBV2; clone_size: -; cdr3_nt: TGTGCCAGCAGAATCCCGTCAAATACCTATAATTCACCCCTCCACTTT; cdr3_aa: CASRIPSNTYNSPLHF
d_call: -; j_call: TRBJ1-1; v_call: TRBV7-2; clone_size: -; cdr3_nt: TGTGCCAGCAGCTTAATTCGGGGGACTGAAGCTTTCTTT; cdr3_aa: CASSLIRGTEAFF
d_call: TRBD2; j_call: TRBJ2-5; v_call: TRBV7-2; clone_size: -; cdr3_nt: TGTGCCAGCAGCTCCCAGCGGGGGGGCCGAGAGACCCAGTACTTC; cdr3_aa: CASSSQRGGRETQYF
d_call: TRBD1; j_call: TRBJ2-7; v_call: TRBV19; clone_size: -; cdr3_nt: TGTGCCAGTAGTCCTGGGACAGGGGGCGCGTACGGTTACGAGCAGTACTTC; cdr3_aa: CASSPGTGGAYGYEQYF